This is a list of T cell receptor beta chains from one sample in a study of CD8 T cells in ankylosing spondylitis. TCRdb reprocessed the 5' RACE reads via MiXCR and lists one record per CDR3 protein. The table shows 250,000 or so distinct CDR3 sequences, with roughly 10% occurring only once. Sequenced: blood, either unsorted or a sorted T cell fraction (not recorded which). Every receptor here comes from a male donor with ankylosing spondylitis or in good health (not recorded which). Each CDR3 is given with its conserved first and last residue. D genes are given only for firm matches. Rows may omit the clone size; those that give it use once, few, many or a size class.

size: many
J: TRBJ2-3
D: TRBD2
length: 15
V: TRBV6-2/TRBV6-3
DNA: TGTGCCAGCAGCCACCTCCGGGACCCGGGAGGTACGCAGTATTTT
CDR3: CASSHLRDPGGTQYF

size: .
J: TRBJ2-4
D: .
length: 13
V: TRBV7-2
DNA: TGTGCCAGCAGCTTAAGGTCCAAAAACATTCAGTACTTC
CDR3: CASSLRSKNIQYF

size: many
J: TRBJ1-5
D: TRBD1
length: 13
V: TRBV25-1
DNA: TGTGCCAGCAGCCTCAGGGGGGAACAGCCCCAGCATTTT
CDR3: CASSLRGEQPQHF

size: .
J: TRBJ1-2
D: .
length: 13
V: TRBV2
DNA: TGTGCCAGCAGTGGCACAGGGAACTATGACTACACCTTC
CDR3: CASSGTGNYDYTF

size: few
J: TRBJ2-1
D: .
length: 14
V: TRBV7-9
DNA: TGTGCCAGCCTCCGGGCCGGGGCCTACAATGAGCAGTTCTTC
CDR3: CASLRAGAYNEQFF

size: few
J: TRBJ2-1
D: .
length: 15
V: TRBV7-9
DNA: TGTGCCAGCAGCTTAGCCAGGGGGAGGTGGGATGAGCAGTTCTTC
CDR3: CASSLARGRWDEQFF

size: .
J: TRBJ2-7
D: .
length: 15
V: TRBV10-3
DNA: TGTGCCATCAGTGACAGGGTTGAAGGCTCCTACGAGCAGTACTTC
CDR3: CAISDRVEGSYEQYF

size: few
J: TRBJ2-1
D: TRBD2
length: 13
V: TRBV24-1
DNA: TGTGCCACTTCAGCGGGAGGGCCGGCTGAGCAGTTCTTC
CDR3: CATSAGGPAEQFF

size: .
J: TRBJ1-1
D: .
length: 15
V: TRBV2
DNA: TGTGCCAGCAGACTACTCGACAGGAAGTACACTGAAGCTTTCTTT
CDR3: CASRLLDRKYTEAFF

size: many
J: TRBJ1-2
D: .
length: 13
V: TRBV6-5
DNA: TGTGCCAGCAGTTACGACAGGAACTATGGCTACACCTTC
CDR3: CASSYDRNYGYTF

size: many
J: TRBJ2-7
D: .
length: 14
V: TRBV5-1
DNA: TGCGCCAGCAGCTTGGCCACCCTTTCCTACGAGCAGTACTTC
CDR3: CASSLATLSYEQYF

size: many
J: TRBJ2-1
D: .
length: 14
V: TRBV20-1
DNA: TGCAGTGCCCGGCCTATAGCGTCAAACAATGAGCAGTTCTTC
CDR3: CSARPIASNNEQFF

size: few
J: TRBJ2-1
D: TRBD1
length: 15
V: TRBV10-3
DNA: TGTGCCATCCGGGACAGGGGAGGTCTCTACAATGAGCAGTTCTTC
CDR3: CAIRDRGGLYNEQFF

size: many
J: TRBJ1-1
D: .
length: 13
V: TRBV2
DNA: TGTGCCAGCAGTGTAGCAGTGAACACTGAAGCTTTCTTT
CDR3: CASSVAVNTEAFF

size: many
J: TRBJ2-2
D: TRBD2
length: 16
V: TRBV27
DNA: TGTGCCAGCAGTTTCTTAGCGGGAGTAGGCACCGGGGAGCTGTTTTTT
CDR3: CASSFLAGVGTGELFF

size: .
J: TRBJ2-1
D: .
length: 16
V: TRBV6-4
DNA: TGTGCCAGCAGTGACCAAGCGGAAAGCTCCTACAATGAGCAGTTCTTC
CDR3: CASSDQAESSYNEQFF

size: .
J: TRBJ2-3
D: TRBD2
length: 17
V: TRBV20-1
DNA: TGCAGCTCTAGTCCGCCTTTTCCAGCGGGGGCCACAGATACGCAGTATTTT
CDR3: CSSSPPFPAGATDTQYF

size: few
J: TRBJ2-7
D: .
length: 12
V: TRBV2
DNA: TGTGCCAGCAGTCCTAGCGCCCACGAGCAGTACTTC
CDR3: CASSPSAHEQYF

size: many
J: TRBJ1-2
D: TRBD1
length: 13
V: TRBV10-3
DNA: TGTGCCATCAGCCCAGACAGGGGCTATGGCTACACCTTC
CDR3: CAISPDRGYGYTF

size: many
J: TRBJ2-2
D: .
length: 15
V: TRBV4-1
DNA: TGCGCCAGCAGCCAAGGGACGGCTGCCACCGGGGAGCTGTTTTTT
CDR3: CASSQGTAATGELFF

size: .
J: TRBJ2-1
D: .
length: 13
V: TRBV5-6
DNA: TGTGCCAGCAGCTTGCCTGCCCCCAGGGAGCAGTTCTTC
CDR3: CASSLPAPREQFF

size: many
J: TRBJ2-5
D: .
length: 15
V: TRBV20-1
DNA: TGCAGTGCTAGACCGTATGACCAGGGTGGAGAGACCCAGTACTTC
CDR3: CSARPYDQGGETQYF

size: many
J: TRBJ2-5
D: TRBD1
length: 13
V: TRBV30
DNA: TGTGCCTGGGGGACAGGGTTACAAGAGACCCAGTACTTC
CDR3: CAWGTGLQETQYF

size: .
J: TRBJ1-6
D: TRBD1
length: 17
V: TRBV7-2
DNA: TGTGCCAGCAGCCCTTGGACAGGGGGTCGTCTTAATTCACCCCTCCACTTT
CDR3: CASSPWTGGRLNSPLHF

size: few
J: TRBJ1-2
D: .
length: 17
V: TRBV7-9
DNA: TGTGCCAGCAGCTGGTCCGGGCCTCGGGAGACTAACTATGGCTACACCTTC
CDR3: CASSWSGPRETNYGYTF

size: few
J: TRBJ1-2
D: .
length: 14
V: TRBV5-1
DNA: TGCGCCAGCAGCTCAGATACCGGGAGCTATGGCTACACCTTC
CDR3: CASSSDTGSYGYTF

size: .
J: TRBJ2-1
D: .
length: 14
V: TRBV4-2
DNA: TGTGCCAGCAGCCTCATGACAGACAACAATGAGCAGTTCTTC
CDR3: CASSLMTDNNEQFF

size: many
J: TRBJ2-2
D: .
length: 14
V: TRBV11-3
DNA: TGTGCCAGCAGGACTGGAGGGAACACCGGGGAGCTGTTTTTT
CDR3: CASRTGGNTGELFF

size: few
J: TRBJ1-3
D: .
length: 14
V: TRBV30
DNA: TGTGCCTGGCGTCGTCCGGGATCTGGAAACACCATATATTTT
CDR3: CAWRRPGSGNTIYF

size: many
J: TRBJ1-1
D: TRBD1
length: 14
V: TRBV12-3/TRBV12-4
DNA: TGTGCCAGCAGTTTGGACAGGGTGAGCACTGAAGCTTTCTTT
CDR3: CASSLDRVSTEAFF

size: .
J: TRBJ1-1
D: .
length: 14
V: TRBV19
DNA: TGTGCCAGTACGGTGTGGGCGGGCCACACTGAAGCTTTCTTT
CDR3: CASTVWAGHTEAFF

size: .
J: TRBJ2-3
D: TRBD1
length: 20
V: TRBV11-2
DNA: TGTGCCAGCAGCCCCGATTTAGGGCTACAGGGGAGTTATAGCACAGATACGCAGTATTTT
CDR3: CASSPDLGLQGSYSTDTQYF

size: many
J: TRBJ2-5
D: .
length: 15
V: TRBV25-1
DNA: TGTGCCAGCAGTTTCCGGGACTCTAGAGAAGGGACCCAGTACTTC
CDR3: CASSFRDSREGTQYF

size: many
J: TRBJ2-7
D: TRBD2
length: 13
V: TRBV7-6
DNA: TGTGCCAGCAGCGCTAGCGGTACCTACGAGCAGTACTTC
CDR3: CASSASGTYEQYF

size: many
J: TRBJ1-2
D: .
length: 12
V: TRBV6-4
DNA: TGTGCCAGCAGTCACAAGGGGGGCGGCTACACCTTC
CDR3: CASSHKGGGYTF

size: many
J: TRBJ2-4
D: .
length: 15
V: TRBV2
DNA: TGTGCCAGCAGATCAACCATACTAGCCAAAAACATTCAGTACTTC
CDR3: CASRSTILAKNIQYF

size: many
J: TRBJ1-3
D: .
length: 15
V: TRBV6-1
DNA: TGTGCCAGCAGCGTTGCTCAGGGTCCTGGAAACACCATATATTTT
CDR3: CASSVAQGPGNTIYF

size: few
J: TRBJ1-2
D: TRBD1
length: 15
V: TRBV14
DNA: TGTGCCAGCAGCGTGGGACAGGGCGCTTTCTATGGCTACACCTTC
CDR3: CASSVGQGAFYGYTF

size: .
J: TRBJ2-7
D: TRBD1
length: 14
V: TRBV6-1
DNA: TGTGCCAGCCCCGTTGAGACAGGGCCCTACGAGCAGTACTTC
CDR3: CASPVETGPYEQYF

size: many
J: TRBJ2-5
D: TRBD1
length: 14
V: TRBV20-1
DNA: TGCAGTGCTAGATCGGGACAGCCACAAGAGACCCAGTACTTC
CDR3: CSARSGQPQETQYF

size: few
J: TRBJ2-5
D: TRBD2
length: 15
V: TRBV6-1
DNA: TGTGCCAGCAGTGGGGGACTAGCGATCCCCGACCGGGTGTACTTC
CDR3: CASSGGLAIPDRVYF

size: many
J: TRBJ1-4
D: .
length: 14
V: TRBV5-1
DNA: TGCGCCAGCAGCTTGGGAATGGGGGATGAAAAACTGTTTTTT
CDR3: CASSLGMGDEKLFF

size: many
J: TRBJ1-1
D: .
length: 14
V: TRBV29-1
DNA: TGCAGCGTCGACCCGGGGAGCTTGAACACTGAAGCTTTCTTT
CDR3: CSVDPGSLNTEAFF

size: many
J: TRBJ1-1
D: .
length: 18
V: TRBV12-3/TRBV12-4
DNA: TGTGCCAGCGGTTCCACTAGGAGCGTTGGGTGGGTACCGGCTGAAGCTTTCTTT
CDR3: CASGSTRSVGWVPAEAFF

size: many
J: TRBJ2-2
D: .
length: 14
V: TRBV30
DNA: TGTGCCTGGAGTCAAGGGCTGGGGACCGGGGAGCTGTTTTTT
CDR3: CAWSQGLGTGELFF

size: many
J: TRBJ2-5
D: TRBD1
length: 15
V: TRBV3-1
DNA: TGTGCCAGCAGCCGGCCGCAGGGGGTCCAAGAGACCCAGTACTTC
CDR3: CASSRPQGVQETQYF

size: many
J: TRBJ2-4
D: .
length: 14
V: TRBV5-1
DNA: TGCGCCAGCAGCTTGGGAAGTGAGGAAAACATTCAGTACTTC
CDR3: CASSLGSEENIQYF

size: few
J: TRBJ2-1
D: TRBD1
length: 16
V: TRBV19
DNA: TGTGCCAGTAGTATAGAAGGGACAGGGGGCAAGAATGAGCAGTTCTTC
CDR3: CASSIEGTGGKNEQFF

size: many
J: TRBJ1-5
D: TRBD1
length: 14
V: TRBV10-2
DNA: TGCGCCAGCACCGGGACAGGGGATTCTCAGCCCCAGCATTTT
CDR3: CASTGTGDSQPQHF

size: .
J: TRBJ1-1
D: .
length: 14
V: TRBV14
DNA: TGTGCCAGCAGCCCACCCGGGGCTAGCGCTGAAGCTTTCTTT
CDR3: CASSPPGASAEAFF

size: many
J: TRBJ2-1
D: .
length: 15
V: TRBV27
DNA: TGTGCCAGCAGCCCCAGGGGGGGCTTAAAGAATGAGCAGTTCTTC
CDR3: CASSPRGGLKNEQFF

size: few
J: TRBJ2-7
D: TRBD2
length: 13
V: TRBV14
DNA: TGTGCCAGCAGCCCCATTAGCGGGACCGAGCAGTACTTC
CDR3: CASSPISGTEQYF

size: .
J: TRBJ1-1
D: TRBD1
length: 16
V: TRBV4-2
DNA: TGTGCCAGCAGCCAAGGACAGGGAGGTGGGAACACTGAAGCTTTCTTT
CDR3: CASSQGQGGGNTEAFF

size: many
J: TRBJ2-7
D: .
length: 12
V: TRBV12-3/TRBV12-4
DNA: TGTGCCAGCAGTTTGGTGAACTACGAGCAGTACTTC
CDR3: CASSLVNYEQYF

size: many
J: TRBJ2-3
D: .
length: 13
V: TRBV10-3
DNA: TGTGCCATCAGGGCTAGTTGGGGGGATACGCAGTATTTT
CDR3: CAIRASWGDTQYF